This T cell receptor beta chain emerged from a study of blood T cell repertoires in COVID-19. Study background: COVID-19 samples from acute and convalescent phases originated in the United States, Italy and Spain. Nucleic acid was either cDNA or gDNA, and it came from T cells, B-cell-depleted T cells, or PBMCs.

The authors' processing: From reference gene primer amplification, estimates of nucleated cell counts were derived. TCRdb's table, derived via immunoSEQ multiplex PCR, lists solely in-frame clones and lacks some. That table is the source of V, J and clone size, and D and trimming were worked out from the DNA. The data hold about 170,000 clones, with about 88% observed a single time. The germline CDR1 and CDR2 sequences are MNHEY and SVGAGI. V shed 6 bases, J shed 4 bases, and the junction held 7 bases outside the gene matches. The CDR3 is 15 amino acids. The specimen sequenced was peripheral blood. The source is a man in his fifties who had recovered from COVID-19. The V gene is TRBV6-5, the J gene TRBJ2-1, with TRBD2 matching 9 bases. CDR3 sequence (DNA): TGTGCCAGCAGACCTACTAGCGGGCAGTACAATGAGCAGTTCTTC. Its translation: CASRPTSGQYNEQFF.